Below are 22 T cell receptor beta chains sequenced from a single sample in a study of cytomegalovirus exposure and HLA in healthy donors. Researchers ran the PCR with 60 Vbeta and 13 Jbeta primers. Data came from immunoSEQ multiplex PCR; TCRdb stores just in-frame clones and leaves some out. Of about 160,000 clones listed, roughly 85% are singletons. The sequenced sample was PBMCs. These receptors were obtained from a woman between 50 and 59 years old in good health and CMV-seronegative.

V gene TRBV6-5 combines with J gene TRBJ1-1, with D uncertain. Germline V lookup: CDR1 MNHEY, CDR2 SVGAGI. The V and J ends lost 8 bases and 7 bases respectively, with 11 bases between them. There are 11 residues in the CDR3. The chain's CDR3 is CASARRGEAFF. As DNA, the CDR3 is TGTGCCAGCGCTCGACGGGGTGAAGCTTTCTTT.

The chain uses TRBV25-1 and TRBJ1-1; D may be TRBD1 (6 bases). Between the trimmed V and J ends, which lost 7 bases and 5 bases, there was a span of 14 bases. CDR1 is MGHDK and CDR2 is SYGVNS in the germline V gene. This CDR3 is 13 amino acids long. The CDR3 nucleotides read TGTGCCAGCACCCAGGGTCAGGGGACTGAAGCTTTCTTT. Translated: CASTQGQGTEAFF.

This chain joins TRBV7-2 and TRBJ2-7; perhaps TRBD1 as D (6 bases). Trimming took 3 bases from V and 3 from J, leaving 15 bases between them. The germline V gene has CDR1 SGHTA and CDR2 FQGNSA. The CDR3 has 15 residues. CDR3 in amino acids: CASSFPGVLVYEQYF. The DNA of the CDR3 is TGTGCCAGCAGCTTCCCAGGGGTCTTGGTCTACGAGCAGTACTTC. Full variable domain (remainder filled in from reference TRBV7-2 and TRBJ2-7): GAGVSQSPSNKVTEKGKDVELRCDPISGHTALYWYRQSLGQGLEFLIYFQGNSAPDKSGLPSDRFSAERTGGSVSTLTIQRTQQEDSAVYLCASSFPGVLVYEQYFGPGTRLTVT.

This clone appeared a few times. V and J are TRBV19 and TRBJ2-6; perhaps TRBD2 as D (5 bases). Trimming stripped 10 bases from V and 1 base from J, with 20 bases between. The CDR3 is made up of 17 amino acids. Germline values: CDR1 LNHDA, CDR2 SQIVND (reference sequence). The CDR3 region is CATEGGLYQSGANVLTF. In nucleotides, the CDR3 is TGTGCCACAGAGGGTGGTCTTTATCAGTCTGGGGCCAACGTCCTGACTTTC.

The chain uses TRBV9 and TRBJ2-5; 9 bases map to TRBD1. Looked up from germline, CDR1 is SGDLS and CDR2 is YYNGEE. This CDR3 is 14 amino acids long. V lost 4 bases to trimming and J lost 3 bases; unmatched junction nucleotides: 4. The CDR3 is CASSTWTGEETQYF. CDR3 nucleotides: TGTGCCAGCAGCACTTGGACAGGGGAAGAGACCCAGTACTTC. The variable domain in full, with the rest retrieved from reference TRBV9 and TRBJ2-5, is DSGVTQTPKHLITATGQRVTLRCSPRSGDLSVYWYQQSLDQGLQFLIQYYNGEERAKGNILERFSAQQFPDLHSELNLSSLELGDSALYFCASSTWTGEETQYFGPGTRLLVL.

This clone was counted a single time. The chain combines TRBV4-2 with TRBJ2-7; 8 bases line up with TRBD1. The CDR3 loop spans 19 amino acids. CDR1 and CDR2 from the germline V gene are LGHNA and YNFKEQ. V lost 3 bases, J lost 2 bases, and 18 bases stayed unmatched. In nucleotides, the CDR3 is TGTGCCAGCAGCCACAGCCCGGGACAGGCGACAAAAAGTACCTACGAGCAGTACTTC. Its protein product is CASSHSPGQATKSTYEQYF.

CDR3 coding DNA: TGTGCCACCAGCAGCCCAGATCTAGCGGGAGATGCCTACAATGAGCAGTTCTTC. Protein: CATSSPDLAGDAYNEQFF. The V and J genes are TRBV15 and TRBJ2-1, with TRBD2 identical over 10 bases. The CDR3 has 18 residues. After removal of 3 bases from V and 2 bases from J, the junction contained 10 bases not matched to a gene. The germline CDR1 and CDR2 sequences are LNHNV and YYDKDF (reference sequence).

V and J are TRBV9 and TRBJ1-1; D gene ambiguous. V lost 0 bases to trimming and J lost 1 base, with 13 bases between them. This CDR3 is 16 amino acids long. Germline V gives CDR1 SGDLS, CDR2 YYNGEE. The CDR3 region has the DNA TGTGCCAGCAGCGTAGCCGGTTATATGCGGAACACTGAAGCTTTCTTT. It yields the protein CASSVAGYMRNTEAFF.

The CDR3 sequence: CASSLDPSSGYNEQFF. The CDR3 DNA follows: TGTGCCAGCAGCTTAGATCCGTCTAGCGGCTACAATGAGCAGTTCTTC. V usage is TRBV11-3 and J usage is TRBJ2-1; 7 positions match TRBD2. Germline trimming cut 0 bases from V and 3 bases from J; bases unmatched to any gene: 5. The CDR3 contains 16 residues. Germline CDR1 is SGHNT and CDR2 is YENEEA.

The chain couples TRBV2 to TRBJ1-1; 7 nucleotides agree with TRBD1. This CDR3 is built from 13 residues. In germline, CDR1 is SNHLY, CDR2 FYNNEI. With 5 bases clipped from V and 7 bases from J, the junction kept 7 bases outside the gene matches. The CDR3 coding sequence is TGTGCCAGCAGTCAGGGGGTCGGGGTTGAAGCTTTCTTT. Its translation: CASSQGVGVEAFF.

The chain uses TRBV2 and TRBJ2-7; 8 bases align to TRBD1. This CDR3 comprises 16 residues. Germline values: CDR1 SNHLY, CDR2 FYNNEI. With 4 bases clipped from V and 3 bases from J, the junction kept 11 bases outside the gene matches. The CDR3 is CASSATRHRGSYEQYF. The CDR3, as DNA: TGTGCCAGCAGTGCTACCCGTCACAGGGGGAGCTACGAGCAGTACTTC.

Worth noting for this clone: The same CDR3 arises from other DNA sequences in this sample as well. The gene calls are TRBV6-4 and TRBJ2-1, with 11 positions matching TRBD2. With 2 bases clipped from V and 3 bases from J, the junction kept 0 bases outside the gene matches. This CDR3 spans 15 amino acids. Germline CDR1 MRHNA, CDR2 SNTAGT. The CDR3, as DNA: TGTGCCAGCAGTGACACTAGCGGGGGCTACAATGAGCAGTTCTTC. It codes for CASSDTSGGYNEQFF.

The chain is built from TRBV4-2 and TRBJ2-2; TRBD1 is a possible D gene (5 bases). Germline-derived CDR1 and CDR2 are LGHNA and YNFKEQ. The CDR3 has 16 residues. V lost 0 bases, J lost 5 bases, and 13 bases lay in between. The DNA of the CDR3 is TGTGCCAGCAGCCAAGATGTAGGGGCCGGGACCGGGGAGCTGTTTTTT. Its translation: CASSQDVGAGTGELFF.

The gene calls are TRBV5-1 and TRBJ1-2, with D perhaps matching TRBD1 (5 bases). The germline CDR1 and CDR2 sequences are SGHRS and YFSETQ. V shed 2 bases and J shed 10 bases, with 21 bases lying between them. The CDR3 runs to 15 residues. The chain's CDR3 is CASSLGEVPRLAYTF. In nucleotides, the CDR3 is TGCGCCAGCAGCTTAGGGGAAGTACCCCGCTTAGCCTACACCTTC.

The chain couples TRBV6-5 to TRBJ2-7; TRBD1 agrees at 9 bases. The CDR3 has 12 residues. CDR1 and CDR2 from the germline V gene are MNHEY and SVGAGI. With 0 bases clipped from V and 13 bases from J, the junction kept 4 bases outside the gene matches. The CDR3 DNA sequence: TGTGCCAGCAGTTACTCGGGACAGGGCCTATACTTC. Protein product: CASSYSGQGLYF.

The chain has TRBV29-1 and TRBJ2-1, with D maybe TRBD1 (5 bases). The CDR3 loop spans 12 amino acids. Trimming removed 7 bases from V and 8 bases from J, with 15 bases in between. CDR1 and CDR2 (germline): SQVTM, ANQGSEA. The CDR3 coding sequence is TGCAGCGGAGTGACAGTAAGCCATGAGCAGTTCTTC. Encoded protein: CSGVTVSHEQFF.

The chain employs TRBV7-8 and TRBJ1-1; perhaps TRBD1 as D (5 bases). The CDR3 length is 17 residues. CDR1 is SGHVS and CDR2 is FQNEAQ in the germline V gene. V was clipped by 0 bases and J by 2 bases, with 16 bases between them. CDR3 nucleotide sequence: TGTGCCAGCAGCTTAGCGGAGGGACTCCGAGTAAACACTGAAGCTTTCTTT. It yields the protein CASSLAEGLRVNTEAFF. Looking up the rest from reference TRBV7-8 and TRBJ1-1 gives the full variable domain: GAGVSQSPRYKVAKRGQDVALRCDPISGHVSLFWYQQALGQGPEFLTYFQNEAQLDKSGLPSDRFFAERPEGSVSTLKIQRTQQEDSAVYLCASSLAEGLRVNTEAFFGQGTRLTVV.

The chain combines TRBV2 with TRBJ1-5; tentative D call: TRBD1 (6 bases). CDR1 SNHLY and CDR2 FYNNEI come from the germline V gene. V was clipped by 3 bases and J by 5 bases, with 20 bases between them. This CDR3 is 17 amino acids long. The CDR3 loop is CASSELASAGVDQPQHF. The CDR3 DNA follows: TGTGCCAGCAGTGAGTTGGCAAGTGCAGGGGTGGATCAGCCCCAGCATTTT.

The chain has TRBV11-2 and TRBJ2-2; 9 bases are shared with TRBD1. The CDR3 has 16 amino acids. CDR1 SGHAT and CDR2 FQNNGV come from the germline V gene. V trimming: 2 bases; J trimming: 3 bases; junction bases outside the gene matches: 4. DNA of the CDR3: TGTGCCAGCAGCTTAACAGGGGGCGCTGACACCGGGGAGCTGTTTTTT. Amino acid sequence: CASSLTGGADTGELFF.

This clone was counted a few times. The J gene is TRBJ2-3, the V gene TRBV28, with TRBD2 matching over 9 bases. The V gene's germline CDR1 is MDHEN and CDR2 SYDVKM. The V and J ends lost 3 bases and 4 bases, in that order; junction bases with no gene match: 20. This CDR3 contains 20 residues. The CDR3 spells CASSFHGWTSETKGADTQYF. In DNA form, the CDR3 reads TGTGCCAGCAGTTTTCACGGATGGACTAGCGAAACAAAAGGTGCAGATACGCAGTATTTT. The whole variable domain, remainder taken from reference TRBV28 and TRBJ2-3, is DVKVTQSSRYLVKRTGEKVFLECVQDMDHENMFWYRQDPGLGLRLIYFSYDVKMKEKGDIPEGYSVSREKKERFSLILESASTNQTSMYLCASSFHGWTSETKGADTQYFGPGTRLTVL.

V usage is TRBV28 and J usage is TRBJ1-1, with 9 positions matching TRBD1. The V gene end was trimmed by 5 bases and the J gene end by 9 bases; junction bases not matched to a gene: 19. Germline CDR1 MDHEN, CDR2 SYDVKM. CDR3 size: 17 residues. Written as DNA, the CDR3 is TGTGCCAGCAGTCCCTTGGGACAGGGCGTAACGAAAAGCAAAGCTTTCTTT. Translated: CASSPLGQGVTKSKAFF.

The V gene is TRBV18, the J gene TRBJ2-3, with 8 bases lining up with TRBD2. Germline V lookup: CDR1 KGHSH, CDR2 LQKENI. The CDR3 length is 14 residues. After removal of 6 bases from V and 4 bases from J, the junction contained 6 bases not matched to a gene. CDR3 residues: CASSELAGSDTQYF. The CDR3 coding sequence is TGTGCCAGCTCGGAGTTAGCGGGGTCAGATACGCAGTATTTT.